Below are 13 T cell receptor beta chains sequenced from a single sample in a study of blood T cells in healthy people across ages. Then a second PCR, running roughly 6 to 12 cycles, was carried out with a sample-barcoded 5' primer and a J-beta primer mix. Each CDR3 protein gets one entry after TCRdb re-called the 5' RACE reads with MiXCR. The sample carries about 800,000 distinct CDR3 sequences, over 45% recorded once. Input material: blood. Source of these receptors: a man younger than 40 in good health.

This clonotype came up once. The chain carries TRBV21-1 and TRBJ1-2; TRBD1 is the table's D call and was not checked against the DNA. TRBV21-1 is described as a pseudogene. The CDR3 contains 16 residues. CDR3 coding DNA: TGTGCCAGCAACAATGGAGGTCCTGGACAGGTGTATGGCTACACCTTC. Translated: CASNNGGPGQVYGYTF.

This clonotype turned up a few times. CDR3 sequence: CASSFPSTQYEQYF. For the CDR3, the DNA is TGTGCCAGCAGTTTTCCTTCTACCCAATACGAGCAGTACTTC. The chain is built from TRBV28 and TRBJ2-7; D is unresolved. Germline V CDR1 and CDR2: MDHEN, SYDVKM. Trimming cost V 3 bases and J 4 bases, with 13 bases left between them. This CDR3 is 14 amino acids long.

The CDR3 sequence is CAISRQGANYGYTF. CDR3 nucleotide sequence: TGTGCCATCAGTAGACAGGGGGCTAACTATGGCTACACCTTC. This chain connects TRBV10-3 to TRBJ1-2; 9 bases map to TRBD1. Losses at the gene ends were 5 bases for V and 0 bases for J; bases not matched to a gene: 1. CDR3 length: 14 residues. The germline V gene has CDR1 ENHRY and CDR2 SYGVKD.

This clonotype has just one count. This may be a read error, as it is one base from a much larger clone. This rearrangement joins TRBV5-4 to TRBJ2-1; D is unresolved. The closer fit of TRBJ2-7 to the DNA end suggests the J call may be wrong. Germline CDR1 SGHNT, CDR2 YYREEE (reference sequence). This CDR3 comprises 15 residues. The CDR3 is CASSPDFDTYNEQYF. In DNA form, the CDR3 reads TGTGCCAGCAGCCCTGACTTCGATACCTACAATGAGCAGTACTTC.

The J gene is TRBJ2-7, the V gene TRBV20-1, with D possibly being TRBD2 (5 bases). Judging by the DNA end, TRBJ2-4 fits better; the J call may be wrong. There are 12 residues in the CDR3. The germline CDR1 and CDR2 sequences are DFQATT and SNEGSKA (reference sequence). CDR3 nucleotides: TGCAGTGCTAGGGACTTGGAAAACATTCAGTACTTC. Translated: CSARDLENIQYF.

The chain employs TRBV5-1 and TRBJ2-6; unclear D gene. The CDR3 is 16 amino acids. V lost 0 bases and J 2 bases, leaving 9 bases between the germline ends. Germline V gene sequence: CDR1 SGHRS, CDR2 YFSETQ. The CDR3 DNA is TGCGCCAGCAGCTTGGCCGGTCAAACTGGGGCCAACGTCCTGACTTTC. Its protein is CASSLAGQTGANVLTF.

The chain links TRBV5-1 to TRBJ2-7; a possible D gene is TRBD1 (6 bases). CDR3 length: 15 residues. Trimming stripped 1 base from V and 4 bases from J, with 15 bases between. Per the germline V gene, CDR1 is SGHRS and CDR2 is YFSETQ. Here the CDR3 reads CASSLTGTHQYEQYF. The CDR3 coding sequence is TGCGCCAGCAGCTTGACCGGGACACACCAATACGAGCAGTACTTC. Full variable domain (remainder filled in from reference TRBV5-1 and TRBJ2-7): KAGVTQTPRYLIKTRGQQVTLSCSPISGHRSVSWYQQTPGQGLQFLFEYFSETQRNKGNFPGRFSGRQFSNSRSEMNVSTLELGDSALYLCASSLTGTHQYEQYFGPGTRLTVT.

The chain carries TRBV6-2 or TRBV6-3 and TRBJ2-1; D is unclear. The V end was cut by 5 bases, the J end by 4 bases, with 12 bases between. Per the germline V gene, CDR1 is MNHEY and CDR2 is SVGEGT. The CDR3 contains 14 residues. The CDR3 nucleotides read TGTGCCAGCAGTAGCACGTCTCCTTACAATGAGCAGTTCTTC. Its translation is CASSSTSPYNEQFF.

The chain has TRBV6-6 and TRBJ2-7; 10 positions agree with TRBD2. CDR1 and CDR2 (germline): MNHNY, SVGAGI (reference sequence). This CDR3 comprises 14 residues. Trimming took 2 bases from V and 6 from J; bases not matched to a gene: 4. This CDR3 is CASSYPGLASEQYF. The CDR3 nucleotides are TGTGCCAGCAGTTACCCGGGACTAGCGAGCGAGCAGTACTTC.

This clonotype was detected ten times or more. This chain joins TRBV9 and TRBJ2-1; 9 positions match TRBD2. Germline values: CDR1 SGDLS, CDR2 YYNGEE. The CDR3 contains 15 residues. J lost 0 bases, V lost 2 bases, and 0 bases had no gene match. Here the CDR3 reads CASSVSGSSYNEQFF. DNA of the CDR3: TGTGCCAGCAGCGTTAGCGGGAGCTCCTACAATGAGCAGTTCTTC.

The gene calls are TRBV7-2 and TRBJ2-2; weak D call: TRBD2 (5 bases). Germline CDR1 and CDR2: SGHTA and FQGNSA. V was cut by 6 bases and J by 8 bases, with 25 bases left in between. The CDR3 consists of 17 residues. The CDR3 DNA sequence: TGTGCCAGCAGTTCGAGACCGTCAGACTATCCCCGGGGGGAGCTGTTTTTT. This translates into CASSSRPSDYPRGELFF.

CDR3 amino acids: CASSFGLAVIDTQYF. The CDR3 region has the DNA TGTGCCAGCAGCTTTGGACTAGCGGTCATAGATACGCAGTATTTT. This chain joins TRBV9 and TRBJ2-3; 10 nucleotides align to TRBD2. Germline CDR1 is SGDLS and CDR2 is YYNGEE. V gave up 4 bases and J gave up 5 bases; unmatched junction bases: 7. This CDR3 is built from 15 residues.

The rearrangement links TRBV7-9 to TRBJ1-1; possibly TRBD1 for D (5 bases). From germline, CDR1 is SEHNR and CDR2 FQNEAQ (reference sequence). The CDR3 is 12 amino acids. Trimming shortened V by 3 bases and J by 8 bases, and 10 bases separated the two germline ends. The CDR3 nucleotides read TGTGCCAGCAGCTTCGTTGGGGGAGAAGCTTTCTTT. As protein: CASSFVGGEAFF.